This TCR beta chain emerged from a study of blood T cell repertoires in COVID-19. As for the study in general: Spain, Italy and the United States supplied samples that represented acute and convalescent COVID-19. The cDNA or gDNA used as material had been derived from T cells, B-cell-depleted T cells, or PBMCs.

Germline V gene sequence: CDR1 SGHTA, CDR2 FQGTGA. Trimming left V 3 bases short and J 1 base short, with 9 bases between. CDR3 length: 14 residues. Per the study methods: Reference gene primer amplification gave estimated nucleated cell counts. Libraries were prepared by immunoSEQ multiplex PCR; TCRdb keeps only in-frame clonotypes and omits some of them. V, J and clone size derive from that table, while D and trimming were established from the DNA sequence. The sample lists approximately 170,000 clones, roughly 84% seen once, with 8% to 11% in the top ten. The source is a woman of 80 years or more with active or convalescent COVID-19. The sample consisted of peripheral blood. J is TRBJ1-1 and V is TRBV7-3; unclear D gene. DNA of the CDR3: TGTGCCAGCAGCTTGGGCACCCCGAACACTGAAGCTTTCTTT. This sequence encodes CASSLGTPNTEAFF. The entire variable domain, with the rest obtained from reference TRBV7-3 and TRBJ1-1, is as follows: GAGVSQTPSNKVTEKGKYVELRCDPISGHTALYWYRQSLGQGPEFLIYFQGTGAADDSGLPNDRFFAVRPEGSVSTLKIQRTERGDSAVYLCASSLGTPNTEAFFGQGTRLTVV.